The sequence of this TCR beta chain was determined in a study of blood T cell repertoires in COVID-19. V lost 1 base and J lost 11, with 20 bases in between. The CDR3 consists of 15 residues. Germline V gene data show CDR1 as SGHDN and CDR2 as FVKESK. Assay used: immunoSEQ multiplex PCR; TCRdb lists only in-frame clones, some missing. The sample consists of 250,000 to 350,000 clones, 87% of them appearing once. The sample comprised peripheral blood. The chain carries TRBV14 and TRBJ1-1; D unresolved. This clonotype was obtained from a man aged 18 to 29 with active or convalescent COVID-19. CDR3 sequence (DNA): TGTGCCAGCAGCCAAGCTCGCCAGGCGTCGCGGGTTGCTTTCTTT. This sequence encodes CASSQARQASRVAFF.